This T cell receptor beta chain was sequenced for a study of CD8+ T cells in alopecia areata. This clone was counted between two and nine times. What it binds is not known. The investigators collected lesional scalp punch biopsies and peripheral blood from alopecia areata patients. Study results and limitations: Sequencing of scalp samples also captures resident alphabeta T cells of normal skin.

The V gene lost 0 bases and the J gene lost 0 bases, with 7 bases spanning the gap. Germline CDR1 SGHRS, CDR2 YFSETQ. CDR3 size: 15 residues. In each case, RNA was isolated and then reverse transcribed into cDNA as the sequencing template. Some clones are missing from TCRdb's copy, which holds only in-frame ones; the method was immunoSEQ multiplex PCR. The repertoire has 150,000 or so clones, about 70% of them found once; the top ten carry roughly an eighth. This clonotype was sampled from a human donor with alopecia areata. The sample consisted of CD8+ T cells sorted from blood, taken at week 0. V is TRBV5-1 and J is TRBJ1-3; a weak D match, TRBD1 (5 bases). The CDR3 spells CASSLGQSSGNTIYF. The CDR3, as DNA: TGCGCCAGCAGCTTGGGACAGAGCTCTGGAAACACCATATATTTT. The full variable domain, rest sourced from reference TRBV5-1 and TRBJ1-3, is KAGVTQTPRYLIKTRGQQVTLSCSPISGHRSVSWYQQTPGQGLQFLFEYFSETQRNKGNFPGRFSGRQFSNSRSEMNVSTLELGDSALYLCASSLGQSSGNTIYFGEGSWLTVV.